One sample yielded the 10 T cell receptor beta chains listed below, sequenced in a study of T cells in Graves' hyperthyroidism and ophthalmopathy. Amplified regions were TCR beta CDR3 sequences from RNA transcripts. The HTBI primer set served for first-round RT-PCR of the TCR CDR3. Each CDR3 protein gets one entry after TCRdb re-called the multiplex PCR reads with MiXCR. The data contain 370,000 or so distinct CDR3 sequences, roughly 25% of them singletons. Sequenced material: blood. The source is a man aged 50 to 60 with Graves' hyperthyroidism.

V is TRBV29-1 and J is TRBJ1-1; a possible D gene is TRBD1 (6 bases). The CDR3 has 14 amino acids. Per germline, CDR1 SQVTM and CDR2 ANQGSEA. The germline V and J ends were trimmed by 2 bases and 1 base, with 11 bases remaining between them. The CDR3 DNA reads TGCAGCGTTGAACGACAGGTTACGAACACTGAAGCTTTCTTT. Amino acids: CSVERQVTNTEAFF. The whole variable domain, remainder taken from reference TRBV29-1 and TRBJ1-1, is SAVISQKPSRDICQRGTSLTIQCQVDSQVTMMFWYRQQPGQSLTLIATANQGSEATYESGFVIDKFPISRPNLTFSTLTVSNMSPEDSSIYLCSVERQVTNTEAFFGQGTRLTVV.

This clonotype was picked up a small number of times. The J gene is TRBJ2-5, the V gene TRBV13; TRBD1 matches 7 bases. The CDR3 contains 15 residues. The trim removed 0 bases at V and 4 bases at J, leaving 5 bases unmatched. Germline V gene sequence: CDR1 PRHDT, CDR2 FYEKMQ (reference sequence). The CDR3 DNA reads TGTGCCAGCAGCTTAGGCAGGAGGACAGGAGAGACCCAGTACTTC. This translates into CASSLGRRTGETQYF.

V gene TRBV6-5 combines with J gene TRBJ2-2; D might be TRBD1 or TRBD2, each matching 5 bases. Looked up from germline, CDR1 is MNHEY and CDR2 is SVGAGI. With 2 bases removed from V and 4 bases from J, the gap between germline ends came to 17 bases. This CDR3 has 17 amino acids. CDR3 DNA sequence: TGTGCCAGCAGTTACGAGGGGTTGGGGACGGGCACCGGGGAGCTGTTTTTT. This codes for CASSYEGLGTGTGELFF.

V and J are TRBV14 and TRBJ2-3; TRBD1 or TRBD2 may be the D gene (6 bases each). Per germline, CDR1 SGHDN and CDR2 FVKESK. V was pared by 4 bases and J by 4 bases, with 15 bases between. CDR3 size: 15 residues. The CDR3: CASSPGQSGADTQYF. For the CDR3, the DNA is TGTGCCAGCAGCCCAGGACAGTCGGGGGCAGATACGCAGTATTTT.

This clonotype has at least ten counts. J is TRBJ2-2 and V is TRBV28; 9 nucleotides align to TRBD2. Germline CDR1 and CDR2: MDHEN and SYDVKM. J lost 1 base, V lost 0 bases, and 9 bases had no gene match. The CDR3 sequence is 19 residues long. The CDR3 nucleotides are TGTGCCAGCAGTTTATGGCGGGGGAGCGGGAGGTGGAACACCGGGGAGCTGTTTTTT. Residues: CASSLWRGSGRWNTGELFF.

This clonotype occurred a few times. This sequence joins TRBV4-2 and TRBJ2-3; 10 bases map to TRBD2. The germline CDR1 and CDR2 sequences are LGHNA and YNFKEQ. The CDR3 sequence is 16 residues long. J gave up 0 bases and V 3 bases, and 3 bases lay outside the gene matches. CDR3 nucleotides: TGTGCCAGCAGCCATCGGACTAGCGGTAGCACAGATACGCAGTATTTT. Encoded protein: CASSHRTSGSTDTQYF.

With regard to this clonotype: A much larger clonotype is one base distant, so this may be a read error. This chain connects TRBV28 to TRBJ1-1, with D possibly being TRBD1 (5 bases). V was pared by 7 bases and J by 1 base, with 16 bases between. Germline CDR1 is MDHEN and CDR2 is SYDVKM. The CDR3 is made up of 15 amino acids. The CDR3 sequence is CASNPYTGENTEAFF. The CDR3 region has the DNA TGTGCCAGCAATCCCTACACAGGAGAGAACACTGAAGCTTTCTTT.

This clonotype was seen more than once but under ten times. This rearrangement joins TRBV12-3 or TRBV12-4 to TRBJ2-7; 9 bases line up with TRBD2. With 5 bases clipped from V and 4 bases from J, the junction kept 6 bases outside the gene matches. CDR3 length: 14 amino acids. The CDR3 DNA follows: TGTGCCAGCAGTCAAACGGGACTAGCTTACGAGCAGTACTTC. Its translation is CASSQTGLAYEQYF.

The J gene is TRBJ2-7, the V gene TRBV20-1; the D is unclear. The CDR3 is 12 amino acids. Trimming left V 3 bases short and J 9 bases short, with 15 bases between. CDR1 is DFQATT, CDR2 SNEGSKA, per germline (reference sequence). For the CDR3, the DNA is TGCAGTGCTAGTCCCCCCTCTTTTGGGCAGTACTTC. Translating it yields CSASPPSFGQYF.

Only a few counts were recorded for this clonotype. The chain combines TRBV7-2 with TRBJ2-1; no definite D call. Germline V CDR1 and CDR2: SGHTA, FQGNSA. The CDR3 length is 14 residues. V was shortened by 5 bases and J by 4 bases, with 12 bases between the two germline ends. DNA for the CDR3: TGTGCCAGCAGCCCTTCGGTTGGTTACAATGAGCAGTTCTTC. As protein: CASSPSVGYNEQFF.